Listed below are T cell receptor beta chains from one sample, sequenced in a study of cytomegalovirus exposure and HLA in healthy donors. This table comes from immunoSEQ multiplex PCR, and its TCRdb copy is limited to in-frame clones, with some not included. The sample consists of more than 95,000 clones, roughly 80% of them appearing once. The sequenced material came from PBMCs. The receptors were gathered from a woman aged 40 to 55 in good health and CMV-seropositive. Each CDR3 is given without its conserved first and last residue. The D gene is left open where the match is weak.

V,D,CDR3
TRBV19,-,ASSPSSGNTEAF
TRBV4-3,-,ASSQQLGTGGSPLH
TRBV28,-,ASSSTGVLWQRRSYEQY
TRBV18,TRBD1,ASATSGTGVTGELF
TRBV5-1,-,ASSWAGKRGKLF
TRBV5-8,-,ASSLVLVRYYT
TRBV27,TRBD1,ASSYSPGQGSYGYT
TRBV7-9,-,ASSATTDTQY
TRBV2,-,ASSVEGTENQPQH
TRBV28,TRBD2,ASHPPGLAGYNEQF
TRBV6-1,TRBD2,ASRGLAGVYEQF
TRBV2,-,ASSPFYEQY
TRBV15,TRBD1,ATSREWTGRDRTF
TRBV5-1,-,ASSSTGSSSGANVLT
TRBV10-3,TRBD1,AISGDRVGNQPQH
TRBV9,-,ASSVEGGAGELF
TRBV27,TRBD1,ASSQGQGLYGYT
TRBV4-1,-,ASSQVGGEEQY
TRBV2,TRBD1,ASSGDRYNEKLF
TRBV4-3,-,ASSQLWASSYEQY
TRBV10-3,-,AIRSSYNEQF
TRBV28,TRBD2,ASSFLAGVPYEQY
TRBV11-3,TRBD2,ASSLQAGSYEQY
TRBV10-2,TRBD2,ASSSGHSGRLNTGELF
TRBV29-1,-,SVEGGATGADTQY
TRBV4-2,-,ASSPRGRTDTQY
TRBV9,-,ASSVVGLTAPGFNQPQH
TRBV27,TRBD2,ASSLISGGAYEQY
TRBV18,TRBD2,ASSPSASGSFYNEQF
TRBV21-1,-,ASSITNSNRAVGSYEQY
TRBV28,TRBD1,ASSLSAGGNTQY
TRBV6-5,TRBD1,ASRLGQGGRDQTT
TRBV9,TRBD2,ASSAGLAGFTDTQY
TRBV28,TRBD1,ASSPDRTRYVGYT
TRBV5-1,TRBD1,ASSFGAGGFEPQH
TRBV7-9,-,ASSFTTGIYEQY
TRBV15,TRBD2,ATSSPSLAGGPGELF
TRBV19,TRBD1,ASSTRQGSAYGYT
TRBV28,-,ASSLSFGAQPQH
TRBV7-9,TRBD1,ASSQDEDRLGVKQY
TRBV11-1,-,ASSLRTGYNEQF
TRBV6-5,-,ASSGGSPQH
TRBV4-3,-,ASSQDPGVYEQY
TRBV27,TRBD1,ASSLPGQGTYEQY
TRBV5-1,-,ASSLVVVTANSPLH
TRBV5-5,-,ASSFRGNTIY